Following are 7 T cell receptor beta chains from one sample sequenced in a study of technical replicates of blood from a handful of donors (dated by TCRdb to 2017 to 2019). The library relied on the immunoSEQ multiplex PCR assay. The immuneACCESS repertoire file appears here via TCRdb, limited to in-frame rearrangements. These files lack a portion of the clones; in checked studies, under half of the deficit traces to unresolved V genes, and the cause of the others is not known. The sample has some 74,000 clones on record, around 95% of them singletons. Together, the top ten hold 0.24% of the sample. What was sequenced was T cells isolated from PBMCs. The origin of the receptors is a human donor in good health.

CDR3 DNA sequence: TGTGCCAGCAGCTTAACGCGACAATCGACCGGGGAGCTGTTTTTT. The encoded protein is CASSLTRQSTGELFF. The chain is built from TRBV7-3 and TRBJ2-2; D is ambiguous. Trimming removed 0 bases at V and 5 bases at J, with 10 bases between. The germline gives CDR1 SGHTA, CDR2 FQGTGA. The CDR3 sequence is 15 residues long.

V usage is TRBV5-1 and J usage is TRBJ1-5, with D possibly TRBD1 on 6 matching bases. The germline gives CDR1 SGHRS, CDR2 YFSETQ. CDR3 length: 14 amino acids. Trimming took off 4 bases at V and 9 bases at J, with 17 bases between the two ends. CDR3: CASSPRDIQGPQHF. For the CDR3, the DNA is TGCGCCAGCAGCCCGAGGGACATCCAGGGGCCCCAGCATTTT.

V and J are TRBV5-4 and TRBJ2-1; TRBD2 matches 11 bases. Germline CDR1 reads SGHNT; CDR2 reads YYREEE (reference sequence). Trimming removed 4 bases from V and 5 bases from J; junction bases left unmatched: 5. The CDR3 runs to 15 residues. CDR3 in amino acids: CASSGGLAANNEQFF. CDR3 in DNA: TGTGCCAGCAGCGGGGGACTAGCGGCGAACAATGAGCAGTTCTTC.

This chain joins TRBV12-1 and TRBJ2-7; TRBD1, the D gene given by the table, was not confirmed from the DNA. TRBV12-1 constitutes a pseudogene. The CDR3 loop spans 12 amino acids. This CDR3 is CASSSGQYEQYF. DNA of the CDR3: TGTGCCAGCAGCTCAGGGCAATACGAGCAGTACTTC.

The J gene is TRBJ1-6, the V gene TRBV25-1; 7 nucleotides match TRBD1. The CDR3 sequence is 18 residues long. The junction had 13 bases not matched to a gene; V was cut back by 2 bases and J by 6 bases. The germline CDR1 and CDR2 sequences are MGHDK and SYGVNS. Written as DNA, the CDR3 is TGTGCCAGCAGTGAAAATCCGACAGGGAAAAAGATTAATTCACCCCTCCACTTT. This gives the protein CASSENPTGKKINSPLHF.

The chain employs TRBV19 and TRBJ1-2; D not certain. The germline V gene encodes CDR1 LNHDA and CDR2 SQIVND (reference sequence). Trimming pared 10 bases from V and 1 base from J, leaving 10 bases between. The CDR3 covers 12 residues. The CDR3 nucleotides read TGTGCCACTCGACTGATTAACTATGGCTACACCTTC. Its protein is CATRLINYGYTF.

The CDR3 coding sequence is TGCGCCAGCAGCTATAGTCGTGGGAGGACAGATACGCAGTATTTT. It is translated as CASSYSRGRTDTQYF. The V and J genes are TRBV5-1 and TRBJ2-3; a possible D gene is TRBD2 (6 bases). The V and J ends lost 3 bases and 3 bases respectively, with 14 bases between them. CDR1 and CDR2 (germline): SGHRS, YFSETQ. This CDR3 comprises 15 residues. The full variable domain, with the rest looked up from reference TRBV5-1 and TRBJ2-3, is KAGVTQTPRYLIKTRGQQVTLSCSPISGHRSVSWYQQTPGQGLQFLFEYFSETQRNKGNFPGRFSGRQFSNSRSEMNVSTLELGDSALYLCASSYSRGRTDTQYFGPGTRLTVL.